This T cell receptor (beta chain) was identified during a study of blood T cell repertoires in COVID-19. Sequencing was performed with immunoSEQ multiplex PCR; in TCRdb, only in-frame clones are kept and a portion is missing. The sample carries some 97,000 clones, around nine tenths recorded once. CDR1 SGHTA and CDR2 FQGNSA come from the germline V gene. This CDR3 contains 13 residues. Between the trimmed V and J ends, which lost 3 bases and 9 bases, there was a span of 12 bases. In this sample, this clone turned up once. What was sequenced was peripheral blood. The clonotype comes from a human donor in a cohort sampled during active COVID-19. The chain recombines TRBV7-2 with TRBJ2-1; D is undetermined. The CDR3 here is CASSFLEVGEQFF. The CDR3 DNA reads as TGTGCCAGCAGCTTTTTAGAGGTGGGTGAGCAGTTCTTC.